This T cell receptor beta chain is drawn from a study of CD8 T cells in Susac syndrome. General study results and limits: The authors acknowledged that the study's TCR sequencing and HLA analysis involved relatively few individuals.

Worth noting for this clonotype: Its antigen is as yet unknown.

The authors carried out high-throughput sequencing of TCR beta. They applied it to CD8+ and CD4+ T cells obtained from blood. TEMRA cells were FACS-enriched, unlike CD8+ and CD4+ T cells, which were negatively isolated. Random hexamers served to reverse transcribe about 0.45 to 1 ug RNA. Multiplex PCR with immunoSEQ amplified the TCR beta CDR3 across 54 Vbeta and 13 Jbeta. TCRdb itself ran the immunoSEQ multiplex PCR reads through MiXCR, one entry per CDR3 protein. The table includes some 300,000 distinct CDR3 sequences, 70% to 90% detected once. The receptor was isolated from a human donor with multiple sclerosis. Sequenced sample: CD8+ T cells from PBMCs.

The CDR3 region is CSARIPRAGDYNSPLHF. CDR3 nucleotides: TGCAGTGCTAGGATCCCCAGGGCAGGGGACTATAATTCACCCCTCCACTTT. V usage is TRBV20-1 and J usage is TRBJ1-6; D possibly corresponds to TRBD1 (6 bases). This CDR3 is built from 17 residues. The germline gives CDR1 DFQATT, CDR2 SNEGSKA (reference sequence). Trimming removed 3 bases from V and 3 bases from J, with 18 bases in between.